What follows is one T cell receptor beta chain and its context. What it binds is unknown. These data belong to a study of cytomegalovirus exposure and HLA in healthy donors. Findings of the study overall: Available immune exposure information covered CMV serostatus only. Researchers catalogued some 160 TCR beta chains as cytomegalovirus-associated. The majority of TCR sequences were rare, yet some public TCRs appeared in many donors. An analysis was carried out at a later point. It showed that HLA-associated TCR beta chains were more clonally expanded than equally common non-associated chains.

Germline CDR1 and CDR2: SGHTS and YDEGEE. V gave up 4 bases and J gave up 7 bases; unmatched junction bases: 10. The CDR3 has 16 residues. Researchers ran the PCR with 60 Vbeta and 13 Jbeta primers. TCRdb's table, derived via immunoSEQ multiplex PCR, lists solely in-frame clones and lacks some. The top ten clones hold 9% to 10% of a sample with approximately 150,000 clones, approximately 80% of them seen once. The material sequenced was PBMCs. The V gene is TRBV5-8, the J gene TRBJ2-3, with TRBD1 matching 12 bases. This sequence originates from a man between 18 and 29 years old in good health and CMV-seropositive. CDR3 amino acids: CASSPIRDRGQYTQYF. The CDR3 nucleotides are TGTGCCAGCAGCCCAATCCGGGACAGGGGGCAGTATACGCAGTATTTT.